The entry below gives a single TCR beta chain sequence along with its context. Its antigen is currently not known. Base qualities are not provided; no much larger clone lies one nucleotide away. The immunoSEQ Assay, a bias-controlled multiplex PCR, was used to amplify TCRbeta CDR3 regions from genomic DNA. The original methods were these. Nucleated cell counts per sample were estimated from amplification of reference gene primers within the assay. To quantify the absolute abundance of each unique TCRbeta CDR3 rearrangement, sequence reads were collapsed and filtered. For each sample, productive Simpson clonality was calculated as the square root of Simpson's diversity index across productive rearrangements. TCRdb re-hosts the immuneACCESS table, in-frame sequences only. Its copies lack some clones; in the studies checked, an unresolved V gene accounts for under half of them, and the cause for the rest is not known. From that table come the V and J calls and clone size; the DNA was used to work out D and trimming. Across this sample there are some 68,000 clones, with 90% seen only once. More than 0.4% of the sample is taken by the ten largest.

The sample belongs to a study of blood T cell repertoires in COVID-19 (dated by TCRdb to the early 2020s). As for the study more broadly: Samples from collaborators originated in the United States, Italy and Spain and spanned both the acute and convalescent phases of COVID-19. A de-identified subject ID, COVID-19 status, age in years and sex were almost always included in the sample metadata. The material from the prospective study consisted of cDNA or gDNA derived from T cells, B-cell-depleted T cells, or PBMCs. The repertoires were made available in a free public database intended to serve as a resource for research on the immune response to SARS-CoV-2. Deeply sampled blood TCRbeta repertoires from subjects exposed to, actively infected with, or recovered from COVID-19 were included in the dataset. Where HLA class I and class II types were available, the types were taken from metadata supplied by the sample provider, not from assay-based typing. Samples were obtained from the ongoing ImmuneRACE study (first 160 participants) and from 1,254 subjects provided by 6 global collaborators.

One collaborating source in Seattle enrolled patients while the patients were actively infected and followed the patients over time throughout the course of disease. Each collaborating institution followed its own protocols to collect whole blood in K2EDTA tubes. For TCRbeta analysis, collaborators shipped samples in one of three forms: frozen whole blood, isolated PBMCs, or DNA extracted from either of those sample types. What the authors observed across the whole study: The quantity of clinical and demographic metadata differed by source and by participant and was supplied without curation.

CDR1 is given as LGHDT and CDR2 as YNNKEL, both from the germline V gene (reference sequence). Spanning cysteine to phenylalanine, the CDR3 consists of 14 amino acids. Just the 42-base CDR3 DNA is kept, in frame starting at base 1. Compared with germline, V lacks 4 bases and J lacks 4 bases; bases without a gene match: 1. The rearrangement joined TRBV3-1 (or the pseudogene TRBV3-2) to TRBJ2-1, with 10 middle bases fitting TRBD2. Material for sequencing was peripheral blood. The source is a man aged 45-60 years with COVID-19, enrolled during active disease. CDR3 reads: CASSRLAGYNEQFF. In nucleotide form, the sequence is TGTGCCAGCAGCCGACTAGCGGGTTACAATGAGCAGTTCTTC.